A selection of T cell receptor beta chains follows, all from one sample in a study of technical replicates of blood from several donors. TCRdb's copy holds only in-frame clones and misses some; the assay was immunoSEQ multiplex PCR. The repertoire has 95,000 to 100,000 clones, roughly 95% of them found once; the top ten carry roughly 0.22%. Sequenced input: T cells isolated from PBMCs. All receptors derive from a human donor in good health. Both conserved end residues are part of each CDR3. D genes are given only for firm matches. Size values are once, few and many counts, or a class for expanded clones, and some rows have none.

D | size | J | V | CDR3 | DNA
NA | NA | TRBJ2-5 | TRBV21-1 | CASSPRERHQETQYF | TGTGCCAGCAGCCCGCGGGAGCGGCACCAAGAGACCCAGTACTTC
NA | NA | TRBJ2-7 | TRBV14 | CASSLPGYEQYF | TGTGCCAGCAGCCTCCCAGGCTACGAGCAGTACTTC
NA | once | TRBJ2-7 | TRBV14 | CASSPLDSPIYEQYF | TGTGCCAGCAGCCCCCTCGACAGCCCGATATACGAGCAGTACTTC
TRBD1 | NA | TRBJ1-1 | TRBV6-1 | CASETGGSTEAFF | TGTGCCAGCGAGACAGGGGGGTCCACTGAAGCTTTCTTT
NA | NA | TRBJ1-4 | TRBV28 | CASRTVNEKLFF | TGTGCCAGCAGAACAGTTAATGAAAAACTGTTTTTT
TRBD1 | few | TRBJ1-1 | TRBV10-1 | CASSRQGETEAFF | TGCGCCAGCAGTCGACAGGGTGAGACTGAAGCTTTCTTT
NA | NA | TRBJ1-2 | TRBV7-2 | CASSSGGALGYGYTF | TGTGCCAGCAGCTCGGGGGGGGCGCTTGGCTATGGCTACACCTTC
NA | NA | TRBJ1-3 | TRBV5-1 | CASRRDTSSGNTIYF | TGCGCCAGCAGACGGGACACAAGCTCTGGAAACACCATATATTTT
TRBD1 | NA | TRBJ2-7 | TRBV19 | CASRRSTGTYEQYF | TGTGCCAGTAGGCGGTCGACAGGGACCTACGAGCAGTACTTC
NA | NA | TRBJ2-1 | TRBV7-6 | CASSSSRKPSSYNEQFF | TGTGCCAGCAGCTCTTCGAGAAAGCCTAGCTCCTACAATGAGCAGTTCTTC
NA | NA | TRBJ2-7 | TRBV23-1 | CASRFDPVLTYEQYF | TGCGCCAGCAGATTCGACCCCGTTTTGACTTACGAGCAGTACTTC
NA | NA | TRBJ2-7 | TRBV5-1 | CASSLPGHYEQYF | TGCGCCAGCAGCTTGCCAGGGCACTACGAGCAGTACTTC
TRBD1 | NA | TRBJ1-1 | TRBV25-1 | CASSDPGTGETEAFF | TGTGCCAGCAGTGATCCCGGGACAGGGGAAACTGAAGCTTTCTTT
TRBD2 | NA | TRBJ2-5 | TRBV7-9 | CASSPPGLAGEETQYF | TGTGCCAGCAGCCCACCGGGACTAGCGGGGGAAGAGACCCAGTACTTC
TRBD1 | NA | TRBJ2-5 | TRBV5-1 | CASSPGTVQETQYF | TGCGCCAGCAGCCCTGGGACAGTTCAAGAGACCCAGTACTTC
NA | NA | TRBJ2-7 | TRBV6-5 | CASGTRVNEQYF | TGTGCCAGCGGAACCAGGGTGAACGAGCAGTACTTC
NA | NA | TRBJ1-5 | TRBV6-4 | CASAPEAGQPQHF | TGTGCCAGTGCCCCAGAGGCCGGTCAGCCCCAGCATTTT
NA | NA | TRBJ1-5 | TRBV18 | CASSPSQGSGQPQHF | TGTGCCAGCTCACCATCCCAGGGGTCTGGTCAGCCCCAGCATTTT
TRBD1 | NA | TRBJ1-2 | TRBV7-2 | CASSPRQGRGYTF | TGTGCCAGCAGTCCACGACAGGGGCGAGGCTACACCTTC
NA | NA | TRBJ1-1 | TRBV16 | CASSQYSGNTEAFF | TGTGCCAGCAGCCAATACAGTGGGAACACTGAAGCTTTCTTT
NA | NA | TRBJ2-4 | TRBV2 | CASSPLELANIQYF | TGTGCCAGCAGTCCGCTGGAGCTTGCAAACATTCAGTACTTC
NA | NA | TRBJ1-2 | TRBV11-2 | CASSLPRDIFYGYTF | TGTGCCAGCAGCTTACCCCGGGACATATTTTATGGCTACACCTTC
NA | NA | TRBJ2-1 | TRBV6-5 | CASSSDSYNEQFF | TGTGCCAGCAGTAGCGACTCCTACAATGAGCAGTTCTTC
TRBD2 | once | TRBJ2-7 | TRBV19 | CASRLAGSSYEQYF | TGTGCCAGTAGACTAGCGGGTAGCTCCTACGAGCAGTACTTC
NA | NA | TRBJ1-5 | TRBV6-1 | CASSEDGVSQPQHF | TGTGCCAGCAGTGAAGACGGGGTTTCTCAGCCCCAGCATTTT
NA | few | TRBJ1-1 | TRBV10-1 | CASSDEVSAEAFF | TGCGCCAGCAGTGATGAGGTATCCGCTGAAGCTTTCTTT
TRBD1 | NA | TRBJ1-4 | TRBV6-5 | CASRQGLLEKLFF | TGTGCCAGCCGACAGGGTCTACTTGAAAAACTGTTTTTT
NA | once | TRBJ1-1 | TRBV7-9 | CASSWGGARNTEAFF | TGTGCCAGCAGCTGGGGGGGGGCGCGGAACACTGAAGCTTTCTTT
TRBD1 | NA | TRBJ2-2 | TRBV19 | CASTSLLGQGRVATTGELFF | TGTGCCAGTACCTCCCTCCTGGGACAGGGAAGGGTGGCTACCACCGGGGAGCTGTTTTTT
NA | once | TRBJ2-1 | TRBV5-6 | CASSYREGSYNEQFF | TGTGCCAGCAGTTACAGGGAAGGGTCCTACAATGAGCAGTTCTTC
TRBD2 | NA | TRBJ2-1 | TRBV5-1 | CASSSGTRSNEQFF | TGCGCCAGCAGCTCCGGGACTAGAAGCAATGAGCAGTTCTTC
NA | NA | TRBJ2-7 | TRBV12-5 | CASGLVTDLTGTPREQYF | TGTGCTAGTGGTTTGGTAACCGATCTGACAGGAACCCCGCGCGAGCAGTACTTC
NA | NA | TRBJ1-5 | TRBV29-1 | CSVGGPGTNNQPQHF | TGCAGCGTCGGTGGTCCCGGGACAAATAATCAGCCCCAGCATTTT
TRBD2 | once | TRBJ2-1 | TRBV5-6 | CASSFGLAGVSGNEQFF | TGTGCCAGCAGTTTTGGACTAGCGGGAGTCTCGGGCAATGAGCAGTTCTTC
NA | NA | TRBJ1-1 | TRBV6-1 | CASSEAGLEAFF | TGTGCCAGCAGTGAAGCGGGGCTGGAGGCTTTCTTT
NA | NA | TRBJ2-1 | TRBV27 | CASFTGVGTIGEQFF | TGTGCCAGCTTTACCGGAGTAGGGACAATCGGTGAGCAGTTCTTC
TRBD1 | NA | TRBJ1-6 | TRBV28 | CASSLQGAISSPLHF | TGTGCCAGCAGTTTACAGGGGGCGATTAGTTCACCCCTCCACTTT
NA | NA | TRBJ2-3 | TRBV7-6 | CASSGGHTTTDTQYF | TGTGCCAGCAGCGGGGGACATACGACCACAGATACGCAGTATTTT
TRBD2 | NA | TRBJ2-3 | TRBV6-4 | CASRLAAGTDTQYF | TGTGCCAGCAGACTAGCGGCCGGCACAGATACGCAGTATTTT
TRBD2 | once | TRBJ2-7 | TRBV28 | CASRIAGASYEQYF | TGTGCCAGCAGAATAGCGGGAGCATCCTACGAGCAGTACTTC
NA | few | TRBJ1-1 | TRBV30 | CAWSLYSGTEAFF | TGTGCCTGGAGTTTGTACTCCGGGACTGAAGCTTTCTTT
NA | NA | TRBJ1-3 | TRBV5-1 | CASSSTNRENTIYF | TGCGCCAGCAGCTCAACGAATCGCGAAAACACCATATATTTT
TRBD2 | NA | TRBJ2-7 | TRBV30 | CAWSVGSYLGWGGKYEQYF | TGTGCCTGGAGTGTAGGGTCTTATCTCGGGTGGGGGGGTAAGTACGAGCAGTACTTC
TRBD1 | NA | TRBJ2-7 | TRBV29-1 | CSVQQNTGTGSEQYF | TGCAGCGTTCAACAAAATACCGGGACAGGGTCCGAGCAGTACTTC
NA | NA | TRBJ2-2 | TRBV25-1 | CASSDERVLTGELFF | TGTGCCAGCAGTGATGAGCGGGTACTCACCGGGGAGCTGTTTTTT
TRBD1 | NA | TRBJ2-7 | TRBV7-6 | CASSPGGGAYEQYF | TGTGCCAGCAGCCCAGGGGGCGGAGCCTACGAGCAGTACTTC
TRBD2 | NA | TRBJ2-7 | TRBV27 | CASRLAGDPYEQYF | TGTGCCAGCAGACTAGCGGGAGACCCCTACGAGCAGTACTTC
NA | few | TRBJ1-1 | TRBV28 | CASSLSFQVAFF | TGTGCCAGCAGTCTATCTTTTCAGGTAGCTTTCTTT
TRBD1 | NA | TRBJ2-7 | TRBV19 | CASSRTGTYEQYF | TGTGCCAGTAGTAGGACAGGCACCTACGAGCAGTACTTC
NA | NA | TRBJ1-1 | TRBV5-1 | CASSLAENTEAFF | TGCGCCAGCAGCTTAGCGGAGAACACTGAAGCTTTCTTT
NA | NA | TRBJ2-7 | TRBV7-8 | CASSFETYEQYF | TGTGCCAGCAGCTTTGAGACCTACGAGCAGTACTTC